The 30 T cell receptor beta chains given below trace back to one sample, sequenced in a study of blood T cell repertoires in COVID-19. Profiled with immunoSEQ multiplex PCR; TCRdb holds only in-frame clones, not every one. The sample lists some 50,000 clones; 86% were seen once. Sample: PBMCs or T cells enriched from blood (not recorded which). The receptors were gathered from a woman between 45 and 65 years old who had recovered from COVID-19.

The J gene is TRBJ2-6, the V gene TRBV7-2; possible D gene TRBD1, 5 bases. This CDR3 region has 17 residues. Looked up from germline, CDR1 is SGHTA and CDR2 is FQGNSA. Deletions cut 5 bases from V and 0 bases from J, with 14 bases between. The CDR3 region is CASSLQRQSSGANVLTF. DNA for the CDR3: TGTGCCAGCAGCCTCCAGAGACAGTCCTCTGGGGCCAACGTCCTGACTTTC.

V usage is TRBV5-1 and J usage is TRBJ2-7; no reliable D call. Germline assignment: CDR1 SGHRS and CDR2 YFSETQ. This CDR3 has 13 amino acids. V lost 2 bases and J 3 bases, leaving 9 bases between the germline ends. CDR3 DNA sequence: TGCGCCAGCAGCTTCTCAGTTGGCTACGAGCAGTACTTC. It specifies CASSFSVGYEQYF. The variable domain in full, with the rest retrieved from reference TRBV5-1 and TRBJ2-7, is KAGVTQTPRYLIKTRGQQVTLSCSPISGHRSVSWYQQTPGQGLQFLFEYFSETQRNKGNFPGRFSGRQFSNSRSEMNVSTLELGDSALYLCASSFSVGYEQYFGPGTRLTVT.

V usage is TRBV7-3 and J usage is TRBJ1-1; D might be TRBD1 (6 bases). The CDR3 has 13 residues. With 1 base removed from V and 8 bases from J, the gap between germline ends came to 11 bases. Germline V CDR1 and CDR2: SGHTA, FQGTGA. CDR3 DNA sequence: TGTGCCAGCAGCTTAAGGTACAGGGAAGAAGCTTTCTTT. Translated: CASSLRYREEAFF.

This clone is judged medium-sized (0.01 to 0.1%). The chain couples TRBV4-1 to TRBJ1-5; D gene ambiguous. The CDR3 length is 14 residues. The germline CDR1 and CDR2 sequences are MGHRA and YSYEKL. Trimming took 5 bases from V and 0 from J, leaving 8 bases between them. CDR3 nucleotide sequence: TGCGCCAGCAGCACGGAGTATAGCAATCAGCCCCAGCATTTT. Translated: CASSTEYSNQPQHF.

V gene TRBV27 combines with J gene TRBJ1-2; 7 positions agree with TRBD1. Germline trimming cut 4 bases from V and 8 bases from J; bases unmatched to any gene: 10. The CDR3 covers 14 residues. Germline CDR1 reads MNHEY; CDR2 reads SMNVEV (reference sequence). The DNA for the CDR3 is TGTGCCAGCAGTTCCATCAACAGGGGTGGCGGCTACACCTTC. Its protein is CASSSINRGGGYTF.

V gene TRBV7-2 combines with J gene TRBJ1-4; D uncertain. The length of the CDR3 is 15 residues. V dropped 0 bases and J dropped 6 bases, with 11 bases sitting between them. Germline V gene sequence: CDR1 SGHTA, CDR2 FQGNSA. The CDR3 is CASSLAIGLDEKLFF. As DNA, the CDR3 is TGTGCCAGCAGCTTAGCGATCGGGTTGGATGAAAAACTGTTTTTT.

The DNA of the CDR3 is TGTGCCCTCGCATCCGGGGGCACTGAAGCTTTCTTT. Amino acid sequence: CALASGGTEAFF. This chain joins TRBV12-3 or TRBV12-4 and TRBJ1-1, with D possibly being TRBD1 (5 bases). The V end lost 11 bases, the J end lost 4 bases, and 14 bases lay between the germline ends. The CDR3 consists of 12 residues.

The V call is TRBV6-2 or TRBV6-3, the J call TRBJ1-6; 10 nucleotides agree with TRBD1. Germline lookup yields CDR1 MNHEY and CDR2 SVGEGT. The CDR3 is made up of 15 amino acids. V trimming: 5 bases; J trimming: 6 bases; junction bases outside the gene matches: 4. The CDR3 DNA follows: TGTGCCAGCAGTCTCGGGACAGGGGCTAATTCACCCCTCCACTTT. This encodes CASSLGTGANSPLHF.

The gene calls are TRBV10-2 and TRBJ2-5; D not resolved. V was clipped by 4 bases and J by 5 bases, with 5 bases between them. The CDR3 runs to 11 residues. Looked up from germline, CDR1 is WSHSY and CDR2 is SAAADI. Here the CDR3 reads CASSGAETQYF. The CDR3 nucleotides are TGCGCCAGCAGTGGGGCTGAGACCCAGTACTTC.

V and J are TRBV11-3 and TRBJ2-7; 9 positions match TRBD1. The V segment lost 5 bases and the J segment 5 bases; nucleotides outside the gene matches: 10. Germline V lookup: CDR1 SGHNT, CDR2 YENEEA. CDR3 length: 15 amino acids. The CDR3 sequence: CASSDGRDRAHEQYF. The CDR3 nucleotides are TGTGCCAGCAGCGACGGCCGGGACAGGGCCCACGAGCAGTACTTC.

Only one count was recorded for this clone. The rearrangement uses TRBV14 and TRBJ2-7, with 9 nucleotides matching TRBD2. This CDR3 spans 16 amino acids. After removal of 0 bases from V and 6 bases from J, the junction contained 9 bases not matched to a gene. CDR1 and CDR2 from the germline V gene are SGHDN and FVKESK. Written as DNA, the CDR3 is TGTGCCAGCAGCCAAGATTGGCTAGCGGGAATATCCGAGCAGTACTTC. Residues: CASSQDWLAGISEQYF.

J is TRBJ1-2 and V is TRBV28; 8 positions match TRBD1. V shed 5 bases and J 10 bases; nucleotides not matched to a gene: 12. The CDR3 extends over 14 amino acids. Germline V gene sequence: CDR1 MDHEN, CDR2 SYDVKM. Here the CDR3 DNA reads TGTGCCAGCAGTCCACCCGGGACAGGATACTCCTACACCTTC. This encodes CASSPPGTGYSYTF.

The J gene is TRBJ1-4, the V gene TRBV12-3 or TRBV12-4; D uncertain. Trimming cost V 1 base and J 5 bases, with 5 bases left between them. CDR3 size: 13 residues. CDR3 loop: CASSLVENEKLFF. As DNA, the CDR3 is TGTGCCAGCAGTTTAGTAGAAAATGAAAAACTGTTTTTT.

V and J are TRBV6-2 or TRBV6-3 and TRBJ2-1; D is uncertain. The CDR3 is made up of 13 amino acids. CDR1 and CDR2 (germline): MNHEY, SVGEGT. Trimming removed 2 bases from V and 7 bases from J, with 9 bases in between. CDR3 amino acids: CASSYRYTNEQFF. In nucleotides, the CDR3 is TGTGCCAGCAGTTACCGTTATACTAATGAGCAGTTCTTC.

J is TRBJ1-1 and V is TRBV27, with D perhaps TRBD1 (5 bases). The CDR3 spans 15 residues. CDR1 MNHEY and CDR2 SMNVEV come from the germline V gene (reference sequence). Trimming left V 8 bases short and J 0 bases short, with 16 bases between. CDR3 sequence reads: CASHRAPGMNTEAFF. The CDR3 nucleotides are TGTGCCAGCCACCGGGCGCCAGGGATGAACACTGAAGCTTTCTTT.

CDR3 protein: CASSPGTSGVTQYF. The CDR3 nucleotides read TGTGCCAGCAGCCCCGGGACTAGCGGGGTCACGCAGTATTTT. The V gene is TRBV7-2, the J gene TRBJ2-3; 13 bases match TRBD2. CDR3 length: 14 amino acids. V lost 5 bases to trimming and J lost 9 bases; unmatched junction nucleotides: 5. The germline V gene encodes CDR1 SGHTA and CDR2 FQGNSA.

The chain is built from TRBV28 and TRBJ1-2; D possibly corresponds to TRBD1 (6 bases). The ends were cut back, 4 bases at V and 4 bases at J, with 10 bases in the middle. The germline gives CDR1 MDHEN, CDR2 SYDVKM. CDR3 size: 13 residues. The CDR3 DNA is TGTGCCAGCAGTTCGACAGGAGTCTATGGCTACACCTTC. It codes for CASSSTGVYGYTF.

The chain uses TRBV5-5 and TRBJ1-2; TRBD1 might be the D (5 bases). The germline CDR1 and CDR2 sequences are SGHKS and YYEKEE (reference sequence). The CDR3 consists of 15 residues. The V end lost 1 base, the J end lost 8 bases, and 18 bases lay between the germline ends. This CDR3 is CASSLFPRENEGYTF. The DNA for the CDR3 is TGTGCCAGCAGCTTGTTCCCCAGGGAAAATGAAGGCTACACCTTC.

The chain couples TRBV7-2 to TRBJ1-1; D possibly corresponds to TRBD1 (5 bases). Per germline, CDR1 SGHTA and CDR2 FQGNSA. CDR3 length: 15 amino acids. Trimming took 3 bases from V and 1 from J, leaving 12 bases between them. As DNA, the CDR3 is TGTGCCAGCAGCTTGGCAGGGATCCCGAACACTGAAGCTTTCTTT. This gives the protein CASSLAGIPNTEAFF. The full variable domain, its missing parts supplied by reference TRBV7-2 and TRBJ1-1, is GAGVSQSPSNKVTEKGKDVELRCDPISGHTALYWYRQSLGQGLEFLIYFQGNSAPDKSGLPSDRFSAERTGGSVSTLTIQRTQQEDSAVYLCASSLAGIPNTEAFFGQGTRLTVV.

The gene calls are TRBV24-1 and TRBJ2-1; 8 bases are shared with TRBD1. The junction had 3 bases not matched to a gene; V was cut back by 2 bases and J by 4 bases. The CDR3 covers 15 residues. CDR1 KGHDR and CDR2 SFDVKD come from the germline V gene. The CDR3 region is CATSDSRQGYNEQFF. The CDR3 DNA reads as TGTGCCACCAGTGATTCTCGACAGGGGTACAATGAGCAGTTCTTC.

The chain carries TRBV6-5 and TRBJ1-1, with 7 nucleotides matching TRBD1. V was clipped by 6 bases and J by 5 bases; unmatched bases: 9. In germline, CDR1 is MNHEY, CDR2 SVGAGI. This CDR3 has 14 amino acids. In DNA, the CDR3 is TGTGCCAGCAGAGCTCAGACAGGGACGACTGAAGCTTTCTTT. Translated: CASRAQTGTTEAFF.

V and J are TRBV28 and TRBJ1-5; D is unclear. CDR3 length equals 12 residues. The V and J ends lost 7 bases and 9 bases respectively, with 13 bases between them. From germline, CDR1 is MDHEN and CDR2 SYDVKM. CDR3 sequence (DNA): TGTGCCAGCAACCATCCACGGGGGCCCCAGCATTTT. This gives the protein CASNHPRGPQHF.

The genes are TRBV7-2 and TRBJ2-4; D remains ambiguous. The CDR3 length is 12 residues. Germline loops: CDR1 SGHTA, CDR2 FQGNSA. V gave up 3 bases and J gave up 6 bases, with 6 bases separating them. This CDR3 reads CASSFPRNIQYF. In nucleotides, the CDR3 is TGTGCCAGCAGCTTTCCTAGAAACATTCAGTACTTC.

This chain's CDR3 is CASSPGGGGHEKLFF. For the CDR3, the DNA is TGCGCCAGCAGCCCCGGCGGGGGGGGGCATGAAAAACTGTTTTTT. The chain joins TRBV5-1 to TRBJ1-4; possible D gene TRBD1, 6 bases. V was trimmed by 4 bases and J by 6 bases, leaving 16 bases between them. The CDR3 covers 15 residues. The germline gives CDR1 SGHRS, CDR2 YFSETQ.

The rearrangement uses TRBV27 and TRBJ2-7; D is undetermined. The length of the CDR3 is 14 residues. V lost 6 bases, J lost 6 bases, and 18 bases lay in between. From germline, CDR1 is MNHEY and CDR2 SMNVEV (reference sequence). This CDR3 reads CASSSLDLRREQYF. The CDR3 DNA reads as TGTGCCAGCAGCAGCCTAGACCTCAGACGCGAGCAGTACTTC.

The V call is TRBV28, the J call TRBJ1-1; no firm D call. V was trimmed by 6 bases and J by 0 bases, leaving 2 bases between them. Germline CDR1 reads MDHEN; CDR2 reads SYDVKM. This CDR3 has 11 residues. CDR3 nucleotide sequence: TGTGCCAGCAGCGTGAACACTGAAGCTTTCTTT. This sequence encodes CASSVNTEAFF.

The rearrangement joins TRBV6-2 or TRBV6-3 to TRBJ2-5; possible D gene TRBD2, 6 bases. This CDR3 comprises 12 residues. Germline CDR1 reads MNHEY; CDR2 reads SVGEGT. V lost 8 bases, J lost 7 bases, and 14 bases lay in between. CDR3 amino acids: CASGRELGTQYF. CDR3 bases: TGTGCCAGCGGCCGGGAGTTAGGGACCCAGTACTTC.

A single count supports this clone. The chain uses TRBV21-1 and TRBJ2-5; TRBD2, the table's D call, was not compared with the DNA. TRBV21-1 is listed as a pseudogene. This CDR3 is 12 amino acids long. CDR3 DNA: TGTGCCAGTCCGACGGAGGGAGAGACCCAGTACTTC. It encodes CASPTEGETQYF.

The chain joins TRBV4-3 to TRBJ1-4; D call uncertain. The CDR3 has 13 amino acids. CDR1 and CDR2 (germline): LGHNA, YSLEER. Trimming shortened V by 4 bases and J by 5 bases, and 8 bases separated the two germline ends. The CDR3 DNA sequence: TGCGCCAGCAGCCGGAGAGAGAATGAAAAACTGTTTTTT. This sequence encodes CASSRRENEKLFF.

A single count supports this clone. This sequence joins TRBV19 and TRBJ1-3; D unresolved. Trimming cost V 9 bases and J 0 bases, with 15 bases left between them. The germline V gene encodes CDR1 LNHDA and CDR2 SQIVND (reference sequence). This CDR3 is built from 15 residues. CDR3 sequence (DNA): TGTGCCAGCGCCACTAGGAGGCCCTCTGGAAACACCATATATTTT. This encodes CASATRRPSGNTIYF.